This T cell receptor beta chain originates from a study of cytomegalovirus exposure and HLA in healthy donors. Study observations and caveats: Association of 17,000 or so TCR beta sequences with HLA alleles was found at 0.05 false discovery rate in a later analysis. CMV serostatus stood as the only immune exposure information on hand. The classifier was said to identify cytomegalovirus status with high specificity and sensitivity.

Points on this clone: The antigen remains undetermined.

It was with 60 Vbeta and 13 Jbeta primers that the PCR ran. Assay: immunoSEQ multiplex PCR; the TCRdb copy retains only in-frame clones and omits some. The sample contains 150,000 or so clones, approximately 72% of which appear only once. The sequenced sample was PBMCs. The sequence came from a human donor in good health.

CDR3 amino acids: CATSRVPRTPSAYEQYF. CDR3 coding DNA: TGTGCCACCAGCAGAGTCCCACGGACACCTTCTGCCTACGAGCAGTACTTC. The rearrangement joins TRBV15 to TRBJ2-7; a possible D gene is TRBD1 (5 bases). Trimming cost V 1 base and J 2 bases, with 18 bases left between them. Germline loops: CDR1 LNHNV, CDR2 YYDKDF (reference sequence). The CDR3 runs 17 residues.